Listed below are T cell receptor beta chains from one sample, sequenced in a study of T cells after yellow fever vaccination. TCRdb fed the 5' RACE reads into MiXCR, producing one record per CDR3 protein. Of almost 600,000 distinct CDR3 sequences in the sample, 13% were seen once. The sample was PBMCs, taken on the day of the yellow fever booster vaccination. Receptors were obtained from a man under 40 who received the YFV17D yellow fever vaccine. Each CDR3 is given with its conserved first and last residue. Each record gives: V gene, J gene, clone size, D gene, CDR3 DNA, CDR3 protein. D genes are given only for firm matches. Not every row has a clone size; where given, it reads once, few, many or a size class.

TRBV7-9	TRBJ2-1	few	.	TGTGCCAGCAGCTACTGGTCCTACAATGAGCAGTTCTTC	CASSYWSYNEQFF
TRBV5-6	TRBJ2-1	.	TRBD2	TGTGCCAGCAGCAGGTTACTAGCGGGAAAAGGCAATGAGCAGTTCTTC	CASSRLLAGKGNEQFF
TRBV7-2	TRBJ2-1	.	.	TGTGCCAGCAGCACAGCCTACAACAATGAGCAGTTCTTC	CASSTAYNNEQFF
TRBV19	TRBJ2-1	few	TRBD2	TGTGCCAGTAGTATTCGGGACTACCGTCAGGGTGAGCAGTTCTTC	CASSIRDYRQGEQFF
TRBV4-3	TRBJ1-2	few	.	TGCGCCAGCAGCCGGACGCCAGGGTATGGCTACACCTTC	CASSRTPGYGYTF
TRBV18	TRBJ2-1	many	TRBD1	TGTGCCAGCTCACCCGAACAGGGGTTTATCGATGAGCAGTTCTTC	CASSPEQGFIDEQFF
TRBV18	TRBJ2-1	.	TRBD1	TGTGCCAGCTCACCCGGACAGGGGGCAGGGAATGAGCAGTTCTTC	CASSPGQGAGNEQFF
TRBV7-9	TRBJ2-7	.	.	TGTGCCAGCAGCCGGCCCACTTCCTACGAGCAGTACTTC	CASSRPTSYEQYF
TRBV7-2	TRBJ1-6	.	.	TGTGCCAGCAGGTACAGGGACCATTCACCCCTCCACTTT	CASRYRDHSPLHF
TRBV20-1	TRBJ1-3	.	.	TGCAGTGCTTTACGGGACGGGCGGAGGCGTGCTGGAAACACCATATATTTT	CSALRDGRRRAGNTIYF
TRBV12-3/TRBV12-4	TRBJ1-2	few	.	TGTGCCAGCACCTCGACCCATCGGCCCACTCACTATGGCTACACCTTC	CASTSTHRPTHYGYTF
TRBV30	TRBJ2-7	few	.	TGTGCCTGGAGTATGATATCCGGAGGTGTGTCTAGCCGTCCCTACGAGCAGTACTTC	CAWSMISGGVSSRPYEQYF
TRBV7-6	TRBJ2-1	.	.	TGTGCCAGCAGCTTAGAAAGTTGGCGGGGTTCCTACAATGAGCAGTTCTTC	CASSLESWRGSYNEQFF
TRBV12-3/TRBV12-4	TRBJ2-1	.	TRBD2	TGTGCCAGCAGTCCAGCGGGAGCAGGGAACAATGAGCAGTTCTTC	CASSPAGAGNNEQFF
TRBV7-8	TRBJ2-1	many	TRBD2	TGTGCCAGCAGCTTAGGTAGCGGGTATTACAATGAGCAGTTCTTC	CASSLGSGYYNEQFF
TRBV12-3/TRBV12-4	TRBJ2-7	few	TRBD1	TGTGCCAGCAGCCGTCGGAGCAGGGGGTACGAGCAGTACTTC	CASSRRSRGYEQYF
TRBV21-1	TRBJ1-6	few	.	TGTGCCAGCAGCTTAGCGCCGGGACAGGGAATTGATTCCTATAATTCACCCCTCCACTTT	CASSLAPGQGIDSYNSPLHF
TRBV5-1	TRBJ2-1	few	.	TGCGCCAGCAAAGTAGCGGAAGCCTACAATGAGCAGTTCTTC	CASKVAEAYNEQFF
TRBV7-8	TRBJ2-2	few	TRBD1	TGTGCCAGCAGCCCACAAACAGGGGGCGCGAACACCGGGGAGCTGTTTTTT	CASSPQTGGANTGELFF
TRBV25-1	TRBJ2-7	few	TRBD1	TGTGCCAGCTTCGGGCCCGGGACAGGTACCTACGAGCAGTACTTC	CASFGPGTGTYEQYF
TRBV25-1	TRBJ1-2	few	.	TGTGCCAGCGCGGGGATTTTACGTGGCTACACCTTC	CASAGILRGYTF
TRBV20-1	TRBJ1-2	few	.	TGCAGTGCCCTACAGGGTCCCTATGGCTACACCTTC	CSALQGPYGYTF
TRBV11-2	TRBJ2-5	few	.	TGTGCCAGCAGCTTAGATAGGGCGGCCCAAGAGACCCAGTACTTC	CASSLDRAAQETQYF
TRBV29-1	TRBJ2-7	.	TRBD2	TGCAGCGTTGCGACTAGCATTTCCTACGAGCAGTACTTC	CSVATSISYEQYF
TRBV5-4	TRBJ2-7	.	.	TGTGCCAGCAGCCCGTCAAAGGAGTACGAGCAGTACTTC	CASSPSKEYEQYF
TRBV28	TRBJ2-2	.	TRBD2	TGTGCCAGCAGTTTATTCCTAGCGGGAAGCGGGGAGCTGTTTTTT	CASSLFLAGSGELFF
TRBV2	TRBJ1-6	.	.	TGTGCCAGCAGGGACACGGACAAGGGAGCTCAGGGCCTCCACTTT	CASRDTDKGAQGLHF
TRBV5-1	TRBJ2-1	.	.	TGCGCCAGCACCCGTGGGGACACCCAAAATGAGCAGTTCTTC	CASTRGDTQNEQFF
TRBV5-1	TRBJ2-2	.	.	TGCGCCACAGCAGTTGGTTCCTCCCGGGAGCTGTTTTTT	CATAVGSSRELFF